The source of this T cell receptor beta chain is a study of PD-L1 blockade in urothelial cancer. TCRdb keeps only in-frame clones here, not all; method: immunoSEQ multiplex PCR. The sample carries about 20,000 clones, about 86% recorded once. The source was PBMCs, collected around atezolizumab (anti-PD-L1) treatment. The TCR was taken from a man aged 45-65 years with urothelial cancer.

This CDR3 is CASSLNPVGPTGVYEQYF. Written as DNA, the CDR3 is TGTGCCAGCAGCTTAAACCCCGTGGGTCCGACAGGGGTGTACGAGCAGTACTTC. V usage is TRBV7-8 and J usage is TRBJ2-7; 8 bases are a match to TRBD1. V shed 2 bases and J 4 bases; nucleotides not matched to a gene: 16. The CDR3 length is 18 residues. CDR1 and CDR2 from the germline V gene are SGHVS and FQNEAQ.